These 25 T cell receptor beta chains share one sample of origin, sequenced in a study of shared clonotypes between healthy human individuals. Only in-frame clones appear in the TCRdb table, and some are missing; sequencing was by immunoSEQ multiplex PCR. The data contain 2 million to 3 million clones, approximately 93% of them singletons. Sequencing was carried out using naive CD4+ T cells from PBMCs. Subset indicated: CD45RA+ positively selected. The receptors shown here come from a man younger than 35 in good health. Some clones in this sample may be carry-over from other donors' samples.

This chain joins TRBV27 and TRBJ2-2; 7 nucleotides agree with TRBD1. Unmatched junction bases numbered 2, after V lost 6 bases and J lost 1 base. Germline V gene lookup returns CDR1 MNHEY and CDR2 SMNVEV (reference sequence). The CDR3 covers 14 residues. The CDR3 spells CASSDRVNTGELFF. CDR3 sequence (DNA): TGTGCCAGCAGCGACAGGGTGAACACCGGGGAGCTGTTTTTT.

The V and J genes are TRBV20-1 and TRBJ2-1; no clear D. In germline, CDR1 is DFQATT, CDR2 SNEGSKA (reference sequence). Trimming cost V 5 bases and J 15 bases, with 8 bases left between them. The CDR3 spans 8 residues. CDR3 sequence: CSAGIPFF. The CDR3 nucleotides are TGCAGTGCTGGAATACCGTTCTTC.

Notes on this clone: Other DNA sequences in the sample encode the same CDR3. The chain is built from TRBV5-1 and TRBJ2-7; TRBD1 aligns across 9 bases. CDR1 SGHRS and CDR2 YFSETQ come from the germline V gene. The V and J ends lost 4 bases and 3 bases, in that order; junction bases with no gene match: 8. This CDR3 contains 15 residues. The CDR3 DNA sequence: TGCGCCAGCAGCCGTACCGGGACAGGGAACTACGAGCAGTACTTC. Its translation: CASSRTGTGNYEQYF.

The rearrangement joins TRBV27 to TRBJ1-1; D ambiguous. The CDR3 loop spans 14 amino acids. The V end was cut by 1 base, the J end by 7 bases, with 13 bases between. Per the germline V gene, CDR1 is MNHEY and CDR2 is SMNVEV (reference sequence). Written as DNA, the CDR3 is TGTGCCAGCAGTTTATTCCGACAATCCGTTGAAGCTTTCTTT. Translating gives CASSLFRQSVEAFF.

This sequence joins TRBV5-4 and TRBJ2-7; D not certain. The germline V and J ends were trimmed by 5 bases and 1 base, with 7 bases remaining between them. The CDR3 consists of 12 residues. The germline V gene has CDR1 SGHNT and CDR2 YYREEE (reference sequence). The CDR3, as DNA: TGTGCCAGCAGTTCTACTTCCTACGAGCAGTACTTC. It codes for CASSSTSYEQYF.

The chain uses TRBV27 and TRBJ1-2, with 12 bases aligning to TRBD1. V shed 5 bases, J shed 8 bases, and the junction held 6 bases outside the gene matches. CDR1 and CDR2 from the germline V gene are MNHEY and SMNVEV (reference sequence). The CDR3 spans 14 residues. The CDR3 DNA is TGTGCCAGCAGTAAGGGACAGGGGGCGTCAGGCTACACCTTC. It encodes CASSKGQGASGYTF.

The rearrangement joins TRBV21-1 to TRBJ2-7. TRBV21-1 is tagged as a pseudogene. This CDR3 is 12 amino acids long. The CDR3 DNA is TGTGCCACCCCTCATCCGCCCTACGAGCAGTACTTC. This encodes CATPHPPYEQYF.

The chain is built from TRBV7-6 and TRBJ2-2, with 8 bases aligning to TRBD1. Germline V gives CDR1 SGHVS, CDR2 FNYEAQ. The CDR3 is made up of 14 amino acids. The V segment lost 8 bases and the J segment 4 bases; nucleotides outside the gene matches: 6. In DNA form, the CDR3 reads TGTGCCAGCGGGCAGGGGGCATTCACCGGGGAGCTGTTTTTT. It codes for CASGQGAFTGELFF.

The V call is TRBV28, the J call TRBJ2-7, with D tentatively TRBD2 (6 bases). The CDR3 runs to 15 residues. Germline CDR1 and CDR2: MDHEN and SYDVKM. V lost 6 bases to trimming and J lost 3 bases, with 18 bases between them. The CDR3: CASRALGTGDYEQYF. The CDR3 bases are TGTGCCAGCAGGGCGCTAGGGACGGGAGACTACGAGCAGTACTTC.

A few counts support this clone. The chain combines TRBV27 with TRBJ1-1; D not resolved. The germline gives CDR1 MNHEY, CDR2 SMNVEV (reference sequence). Between the trimmed V and J ends, which lost 6 bases and 2 bases, there was a span of 13 bases. The CDR3 has 14 amino acids. CDR3 residues: CASSSPMGNTEAFF. Written as DNA, the CDR3 is TGTGCCAGCAGCTCGCCTATGGGCAACACTGAAGCTTTCTTT.

This chain joins TRBV27 and TRBJ2-1; D gene ambiguous. CDR1 and CDR2 (germline): MNHEY, SMNVEV (reference sequence). There are 12 residues in the CDR3. V was clipped by 4 bases and J by 6 bases, with 7 bases between them. DNA for the CDR3: TGTGCCAGCAGTTCCTTAGTCAATGAGCAGTTCTTC. Protein product: CASSSLVNEQFF.

The CDR3 sequence: CASSLVPRGGELFF. The CDR3 DNA reads as TGTGCCAGCAGCTTGGTTCCCCGAGGGGGGGAGCTGTTTTTT. The rearrangement uses TRBV5-4 and TRBJ2-2, with a possible D match to TRBD2 (5 bases). The length of the CDR3 is 14 residues. V was shortened by 0 bases and J by 8 bases, with 11 bases between the two germline ends. Germline V CDR1 and CDR2: SGHNT, YYREEE (reference sequence).

This sequence joins TRBV6-4 and TRBJ2-7; the D gene is possibly TRBD2 (6 bases). V lost 2 bases to trimming and J lost 7 bases, with 12 bases between them. The V gene's germline CDR1 is MRHNA and CDR2 SNTAGT. The CDR3 has 13 amino acids. The CDR3 region has the DNA TGTGCCAGCAGTGACACAGTAGCGGAGGAGCAGTACTTC. It is translated as CASSDTVAEEQYF.

The V and J genes are TRBV5-1 and TRBJ1-2; 12 bases are shared with TRBD1. Germline assignment: CDR1 SGHRS and CDR2 YFSETQ. V was pared by 4 bases and J by 8 bases, with 15 bases of the junction left unmatched. There are 17 residues in the CDR3. The CDR3 DNA sequence: TGCGCCAGCAGCCAGGTACCCGGGACAGGGGGCGCGGGAGGCTACACCTTC. Protein product: CASSQVPGTGGAGGYTF.

This clone was counted a single time. CDR3 in DNA: TGTGCCAGCAGTGCGAACCAAGAGACCCAGTACTTC. The encoded protein is CASSANQETQYF. This chain connects TRBV2 to TRBJ2-5; D remains unclear. Trimming removed 4 bases from V and 0 bases from J, with 3 bases in between. Per germline, CDR1 SNHLY and CDR2 FYNNEI. The CDR3 covers 12 residues.

This clone came up once. The rearrangement links TRBV28 to TRBJ2-1, with D unresolved. Germline V gene lookup returns CDR1 MDHEN and CDR2 SYDVKM. V was shortened by 6 bases and J by 9 bases, with 24 bases between the two germline ends. The CDR3 extends over 16 amino acids. The chain's CDR3 is CASRTTRAFSRREQFF. The DNA of the CDR3 is TGTGCCAGCAGAACAACAAGGGCCTTTTCGAGGCGTGAGCAGTTCTTC.

The chain couples TRBV9 to TRBJ1-2; D is undetermined. Trimming cost V 3 bases and J 8 bases, with 14 bases left between them. Germline V gene data show CDR1 as SGDLS and CDR2 as YYNGEE. The CDR3 loop spans 13 amino acids. The CDR3 DNA follows: TGTGCCAGCAGCGCACTTTCGATTTGGGGCTACACCTTC. Its translation is CASSALSIWGYTF.

The rearrangement links TRBV28 to TRBJ2-3; no reliable D call. Germline V CDR1 and CDR2: MDHEN, SYDVKM. Trimming shortened V by 7 bases and J by 6 bases, and 17 bases separated the two germline ends. This CDR3 comprises 14 residues. The CDR3 DNA reads TGTGCCAGCATAAAACCAGTCTCCGGGGATACGCAGTATTTT. It encodes CASIKPVSGDTQYF.

The chain carries TRBV5-4 and TRBJ2-2; D unresolved. The V and J ends lost 0 bases and 1 base respectively, with 7 bases between them. The CDR3 totals 15 residues. The germline gives CDR1 SGHNT, CDR2 YYREEE (reference sequence). CDR3 sequence: CASSLGERNTGELFF. Here the CDR3 DNA reads TGTGCCAGCAGCTTGGGGGAAAGGAACACCGGGGAGCTGTTTTTT.

V and J are TRBV6-1 and TRBJ2-4, with D hard to call. The CDR3 sequence is 15 residues long. The germline CDR1 and CDR2 sequences are MNHNS and SASEGT. Trimming stripped 5 bases from V and 1 base from J, with 12 bases between. In DNA form, the CDR3 reads TGTGCCAGCAGTAAACGTGACTTGGCCAAAAACATTCAGTACTTC. This gives the protein CASSKRDLAKNIQYF.

The chain carries TRBV9 and TRBJ1-6, with TRBD1 identical over 7 bases. J gave up 0 bases and V 4 bases, and 7 bases lay outside the gene matches. The germline CDR1 and CDR2 sequences are SGDLS and YYNGEE. This CDR3 is built from 17 residues. The CDR3 region is CASSPYWDSSYNSPLHF. CDR3 coding DNA: TGTGCCAGCAGCCCCTACTGGGACAGCTCCTATAATTCACCCCTCCACTTT.

A note on this clone: This sample also contains other DNA sequences that code for the same CDR3. V and J are TRBV5-6 and TRBJ1-2; 10 positions match TRBD1. The J segment lost 4 bases and the V segment lost 0 bases, leaving 3 bases of the junction unmatched. The CDR3 runs 15 residues. Germline values: CDR1 SGHDT, CDR2 YYEEEE. The CDR3 protein is CASSLGGQGSYGYTF. In DNA form, the CDR3 reads TGTGCCAGCAGCTTGGGGGGACAGGGGAGCTATGGCTACACCTTC.

This clone was seen once. This chain links TRBV5-6 with TRBJ1-3; 9 nucleotides align to TRBD1. The J segment lost 8 bases and the V segment lost 2 bases, leaving 8 bases of the junction unmatched. The CDR3 length is 15 residues. From germline, CDR1 is SGHDT and CDR2 YYEEEE. The CDR3, as DNA: TGTGCCAGCAGCTTTCCCGGGACAGGGATAGACACCATATATTTT. Translation gives CASSFPGTGIDTIYF. The complete variable domain, with remaining parts taken from reference TRBV5-6 and TRBJ1-3, reads DAGVTQSPTHLIKTRGQQVTLRCSPKSGHDTVSWYQQALGQGPQFIFQYYEEEERQRGNFPDRFSGHQFPNYSSELNVNALLLGDSALYLCASSFPGTGIDTIYFGEGSWLTVV.

With respect to this clone: Other DNA sequences in this sample translate to the same CDR3. This sequence joins TRBV5-1 and TRBJ2-7, with D uncertain. Per germline, CDR1 SGHRS and CDR2 YFSETQ. Trimming stripped 0 bases from V and 0 bases from J, with 7 bases between. This CDR3 is built from 14 residues. The chain's CDR3 is CASSLEASSYEQYF. Written as DNA, the CDR3 is TGCGCCAGCAGCTTGGAGGCCTCCTCCTACGAGCAGTACTTC.

This chain links TRBV7-3 with TRBJ1-1; D is unclear. V lost 4 bases and J lost 3, with 15 bases in between. The germline gives CDR1 SGHTA, CDR2 FQGTGA. The CDR3 has 15 residues. CDR3 region: CASSYLGVRDTEAFF. In nucleotides, the CDR3 is TGTGCCAGCAGCTACTTGGGCGTGAGGGACACTGAAGCTTTCTTT.